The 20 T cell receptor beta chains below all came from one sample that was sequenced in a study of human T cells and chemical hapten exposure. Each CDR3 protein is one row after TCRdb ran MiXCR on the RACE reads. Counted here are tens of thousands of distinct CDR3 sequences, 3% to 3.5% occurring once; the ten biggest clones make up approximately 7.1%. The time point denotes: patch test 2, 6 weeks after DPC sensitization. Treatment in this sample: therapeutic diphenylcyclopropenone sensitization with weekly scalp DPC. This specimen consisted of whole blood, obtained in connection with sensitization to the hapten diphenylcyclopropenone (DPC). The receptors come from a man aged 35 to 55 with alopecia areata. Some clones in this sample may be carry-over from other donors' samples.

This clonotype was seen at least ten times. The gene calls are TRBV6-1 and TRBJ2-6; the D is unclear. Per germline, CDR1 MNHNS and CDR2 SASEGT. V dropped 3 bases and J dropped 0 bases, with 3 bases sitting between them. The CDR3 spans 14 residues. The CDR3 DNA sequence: TGTGCCAGCAGTGAGGGCTCTGGGGCCAACGTCCTGACTTTC. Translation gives CASSEGSGANVLTF.

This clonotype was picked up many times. CDR3 coding DNA: TGTGCCAGCAGTTACGAGGGACAGGGGAGATACGAGCAGTACTTC. It yields the protein CASSYEGQGRYEQYF. The chain carries TRBV6-5 and TRBJ2-7; 10 bases fit TRBD1. This CDR3 region has 15 residues. V shed 2 bases and J 4 bases; nucleotides not matched to a gene: 5. Germline CDR1 reads MNHEY; CDR2 reads SVGAGI.

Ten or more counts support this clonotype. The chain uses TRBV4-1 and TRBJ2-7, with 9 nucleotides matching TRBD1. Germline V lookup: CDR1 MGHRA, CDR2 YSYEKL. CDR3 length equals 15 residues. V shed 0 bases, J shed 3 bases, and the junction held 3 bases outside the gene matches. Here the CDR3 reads CASSQEDRGHYEQYF. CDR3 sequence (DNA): TGCGCCAGCAGCCAAGAGGACAGGGGCCACTACGAGCAGTACTTC.

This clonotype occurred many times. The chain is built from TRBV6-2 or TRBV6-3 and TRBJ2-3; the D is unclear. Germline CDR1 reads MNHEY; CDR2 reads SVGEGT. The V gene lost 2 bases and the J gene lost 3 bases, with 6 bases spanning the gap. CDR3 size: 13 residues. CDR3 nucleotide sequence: TGTGCCAGCAGTTACCTGGATACAGATACGCAGTATTTT. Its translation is CASSYLDTDTQYF.

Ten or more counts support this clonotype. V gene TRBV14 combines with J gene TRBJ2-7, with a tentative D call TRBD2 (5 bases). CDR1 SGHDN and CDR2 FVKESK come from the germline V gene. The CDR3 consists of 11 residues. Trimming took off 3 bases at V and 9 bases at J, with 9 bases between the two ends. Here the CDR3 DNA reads TGTGCCAGCAGCCACAACCGGGGGCAGTACTTC. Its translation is CASSHNRGQYF.

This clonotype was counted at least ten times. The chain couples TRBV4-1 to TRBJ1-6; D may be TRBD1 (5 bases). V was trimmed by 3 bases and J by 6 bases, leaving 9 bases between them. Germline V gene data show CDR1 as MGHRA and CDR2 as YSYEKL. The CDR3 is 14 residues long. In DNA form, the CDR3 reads TGCGCCAGCAGCCAGGGGGGGTTTAATTCACCCCTCCACTTT. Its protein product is CASSQGGFNSPLHF.

CDR3 sequence reads: CASSRSGLVSYEQYF. CDR3 nucleotides: TGTGCCAGCAGTCGATCCGGACTTGTCTCCTACGAGCAGTACTTC. The J gene is TRBJ2-7, the V gene TRBV27, with D possibly matching TRBD2 (5 bases). Per germline, CDR1 MNHEY and CDR2 SMNVEV (reference sequence). CDR3 length equals 15 residues. Trimming cost V 5 bases and J 0 bases, with 14 bases left between them.

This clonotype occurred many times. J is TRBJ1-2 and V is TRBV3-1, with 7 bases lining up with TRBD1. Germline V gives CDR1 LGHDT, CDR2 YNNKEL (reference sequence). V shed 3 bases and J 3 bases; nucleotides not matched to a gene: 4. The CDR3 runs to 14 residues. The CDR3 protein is CASSQGTDHYGYTF. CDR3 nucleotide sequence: TGTGCCAGCAGCCAGGGGACAGACCACTATGGCTACACCTTC.

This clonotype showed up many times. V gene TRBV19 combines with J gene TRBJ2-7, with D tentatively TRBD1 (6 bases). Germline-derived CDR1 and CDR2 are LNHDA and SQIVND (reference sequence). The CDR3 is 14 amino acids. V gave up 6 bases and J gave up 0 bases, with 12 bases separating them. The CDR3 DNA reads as TGTGCCAGTAGCCCGCAGGGGAACTCCTACGAGCAGTACTTC. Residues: CASSPQGNSYEQYF.

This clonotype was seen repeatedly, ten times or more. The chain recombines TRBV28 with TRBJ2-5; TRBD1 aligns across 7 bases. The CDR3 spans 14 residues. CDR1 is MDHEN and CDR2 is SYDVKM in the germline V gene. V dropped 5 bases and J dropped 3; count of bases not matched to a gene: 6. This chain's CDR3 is CASSPSGGEETQYF. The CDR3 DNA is TGTGCCAGCAGTCCCTCAGGGGGAGAAGAGACCCAGTACTTC.

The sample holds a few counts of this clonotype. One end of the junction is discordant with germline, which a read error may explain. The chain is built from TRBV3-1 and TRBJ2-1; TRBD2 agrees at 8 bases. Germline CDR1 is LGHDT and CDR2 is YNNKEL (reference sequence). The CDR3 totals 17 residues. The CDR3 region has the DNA TGTGCCAGCACCCAAAGGAGTCCTAGCGGGCACAACAATGAGCAGTTCTTC. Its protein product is CASTQRSPSGHNNEQFF.

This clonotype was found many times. The CDR3 sequence: CSAPREVVPYEQYF. CDR3 coding DNA: TGCAGTGCTCCAAGGGAGGTGGTCCCCTACGAGCAGTACTTC. This chain joins TRBV20-1 and TRBJ2-7; D might be TRBD2 (6 bases). Germline V gene sequence: CDR1 DFQATT, CDR2 SNEGSKA (reference sequence). The CDR3 runs 14 residues. Trimming shortened V by 5 bases and J by 2 bases, and 16 bases separated the two germline ends.

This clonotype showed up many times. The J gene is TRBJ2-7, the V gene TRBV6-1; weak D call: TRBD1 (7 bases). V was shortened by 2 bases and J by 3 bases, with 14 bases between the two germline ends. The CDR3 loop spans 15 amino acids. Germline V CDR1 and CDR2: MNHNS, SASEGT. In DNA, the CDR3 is TGTGCCAGCAGTGAAACTTGGCAGGGGGGCTACGAGCAGTACTTC. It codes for CASSETWQGGYEQYF.

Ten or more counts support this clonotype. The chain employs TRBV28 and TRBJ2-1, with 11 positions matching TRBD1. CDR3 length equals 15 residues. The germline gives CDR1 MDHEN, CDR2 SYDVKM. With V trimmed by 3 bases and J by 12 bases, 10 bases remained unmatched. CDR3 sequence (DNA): TGTGCCAGCAGTTTGGGGACAGGGGGGACCTCGGGGCAGTTCTTC. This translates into CASSLGTGGTSGQFF.

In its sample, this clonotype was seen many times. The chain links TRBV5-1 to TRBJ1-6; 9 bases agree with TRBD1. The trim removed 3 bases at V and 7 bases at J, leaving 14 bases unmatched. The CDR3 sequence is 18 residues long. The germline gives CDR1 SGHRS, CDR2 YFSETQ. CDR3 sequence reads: CASSYGLTGGALNSPLHF. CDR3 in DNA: TGCGCCAGCAGCTACGGGTTAACAGGGGGCGCTTTAAATTCACCCCTCCACTTT.

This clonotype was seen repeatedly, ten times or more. The CDR3 region is CASNLEVRNTEAFF. CDR3 sequence (DNA): TGTGCCAGCAACTTGGAGGTTCGGAACACTGAAGCTTTCTTT. The rearrangement links TRBV28 to TRBJ1-1, with no clear D. The length of the CDR3 is 14 residues. The V and J ends lost 7 bases and 1 base respectively, with 13 bases between them. Germline CDR1 and CDR2: MDHEN and SYDVKM.

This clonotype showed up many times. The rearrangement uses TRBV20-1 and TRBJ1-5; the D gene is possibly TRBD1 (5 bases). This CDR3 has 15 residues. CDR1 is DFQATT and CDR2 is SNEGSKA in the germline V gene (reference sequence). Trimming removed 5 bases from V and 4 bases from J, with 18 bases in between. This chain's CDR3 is CSAEFQGKENQPQHF. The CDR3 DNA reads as TGCAGTGCTGAGTTCCAGGGAAAGGAGAATCAGCCCCAGCATTTT.

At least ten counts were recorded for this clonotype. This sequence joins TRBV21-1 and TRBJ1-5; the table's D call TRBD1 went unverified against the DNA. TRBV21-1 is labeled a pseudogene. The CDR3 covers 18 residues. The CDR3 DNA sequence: TGTGCCAGCAGCAAATTGAAGGACAGGGGGGGCGGCAATCAGCCCCAGCATTTT. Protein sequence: CASSKLKDRGGGNQPQHF.

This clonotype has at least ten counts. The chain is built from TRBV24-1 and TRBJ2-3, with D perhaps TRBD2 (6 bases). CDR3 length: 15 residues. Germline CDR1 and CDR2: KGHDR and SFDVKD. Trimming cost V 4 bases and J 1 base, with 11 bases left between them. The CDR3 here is CATSEILAGTDTQYF. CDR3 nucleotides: TGTGCCACCAGTGAAATTTTAGCGGGCACAGATACGCAGTATTTT.

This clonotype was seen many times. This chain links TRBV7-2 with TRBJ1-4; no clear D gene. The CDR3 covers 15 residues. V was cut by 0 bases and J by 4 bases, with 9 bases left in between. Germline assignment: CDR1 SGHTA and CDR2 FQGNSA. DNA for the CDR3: TGTGCCAGCAGCTTAGCGAACAGCCGTAATGAAAAACTGTTTTTT. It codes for CASSLANSRNEKLFF.